This TCR beta chain stems from a study of T cell clones after liver transplantation. Across the whole study: Liver transplant recipients had immunosuppression withdrawal attempted within 2 years. TCRbeta sequencing after a pre-transplant mixed lymphocyte reaction identified graft-donor-reactive clones, later tracked in post-transplant blood. Timepoints were pre-transplant, pre-withdrawal, and after withdrawal was completed or failed.

The CDR3 has 13 residues. CDR1 SGHTA and CDR2 FQGNSA come from the germline V gene. The V gene lost 5 bases and the J gene lost 7 bases, with 11 bases spanning the gap. Regarding the study as a whole: In two subjects, few donor cells limited the measurable donor-reactive repertoire.

Libraries were prepared by immunoSEQ multiplex PCR; TCRdb keeps only in-frame clonotypes and omits some of them. Of roughly 20,000 clones listed, more than 75% were seen once; the top ten hold roughly 32%. Concerning this clone itself: Its cognate antigen is unknown. This likely came from a read error, as a far larger clone is one base away. Other DNA sequences in this specimen translate into the identical CDR3.

The input for sequencing was CD8+ T cells from blood, taken 48 to 50 months after liver transplant. This clonotype originated in a human patient who received a liver transplant. The graft donor may have given rise to some T cells. The V and J genes are TRBV7-2 and TRBJ2-2; D remains ambiguous. The CDR3 loop reads CASSLLGLGELFF. The CDR3 DNA is TGTGCCAGCAGCCTTCTAGGCCTCGGGGAGCTGTTTTTT. Full variable domain (remainder filled in from reference TRBV7-2 and TRBJ2-2): GAGVSQSPSNKVTEKGKDVELRCDPISGHTALYWYRQSLGQGLEFLIYFQGNSAPDKSGLPSDRFSAERTGGSVSTLTIQRTQQEDSAVYLCASSLLGLGELFFGEGSRLTVL.